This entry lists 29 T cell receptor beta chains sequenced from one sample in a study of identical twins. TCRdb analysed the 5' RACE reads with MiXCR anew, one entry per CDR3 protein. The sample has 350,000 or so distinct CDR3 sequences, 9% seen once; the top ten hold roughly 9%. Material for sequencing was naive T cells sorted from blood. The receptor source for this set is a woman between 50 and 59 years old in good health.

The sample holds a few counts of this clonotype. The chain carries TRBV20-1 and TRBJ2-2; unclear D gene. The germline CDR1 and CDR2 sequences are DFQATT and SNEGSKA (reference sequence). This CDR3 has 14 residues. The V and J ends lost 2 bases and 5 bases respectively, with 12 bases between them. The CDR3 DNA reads TGCAGTGCTAGACCGGCTCGAGCGACCGGGGAGCTGTTTTTT. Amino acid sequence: CSARPARATGELFF.

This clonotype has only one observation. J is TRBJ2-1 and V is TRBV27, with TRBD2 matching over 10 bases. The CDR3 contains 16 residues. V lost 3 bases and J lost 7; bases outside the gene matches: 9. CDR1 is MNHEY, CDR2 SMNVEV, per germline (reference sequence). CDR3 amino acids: CASSLTTSGFSNEQFF. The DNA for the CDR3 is TGTGCCAGCAGTTTGACGACTAGCGGGTTCAGTAATGAGCAGTTCTTC.

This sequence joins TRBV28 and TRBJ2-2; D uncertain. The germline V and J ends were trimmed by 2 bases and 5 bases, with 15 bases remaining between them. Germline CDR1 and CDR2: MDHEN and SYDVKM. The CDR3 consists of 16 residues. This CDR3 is CASSLPTPGWTGELFF. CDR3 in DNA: TGTGCCAGCAGTTTACCTACCCCCGGGTGGACCGGGGAGCTGTTTTTT.

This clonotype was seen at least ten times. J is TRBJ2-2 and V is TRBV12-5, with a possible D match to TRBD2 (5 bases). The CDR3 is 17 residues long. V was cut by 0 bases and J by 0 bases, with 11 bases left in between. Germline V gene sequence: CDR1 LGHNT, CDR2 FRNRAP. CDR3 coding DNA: TGTGCTAGTGGTTTGGTACTAAGCGGCCCGAACACCGGGGAGCTGTTTTTT. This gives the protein CASGLVLSGPNTGELFF. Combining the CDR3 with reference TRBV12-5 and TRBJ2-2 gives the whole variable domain DARVTQTPRHKVTEMGQEVTMRCQPILGHNTVFWYRQTMMQGLELLAYFRNRAPLDDSGMPKDRFSAEMPDATLATLKIQPSEPRDSAVYFCASGLVLSGPNTGELFFGEGSRLTVL.

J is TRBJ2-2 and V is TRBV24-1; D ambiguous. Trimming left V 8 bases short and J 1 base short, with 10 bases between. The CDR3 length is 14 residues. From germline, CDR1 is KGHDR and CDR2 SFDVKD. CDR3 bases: TGTGCCACCAAAGGCAGTGTGAACACCGGGGAGCTGTTTTTT. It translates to CATKGSVNTGELFF.

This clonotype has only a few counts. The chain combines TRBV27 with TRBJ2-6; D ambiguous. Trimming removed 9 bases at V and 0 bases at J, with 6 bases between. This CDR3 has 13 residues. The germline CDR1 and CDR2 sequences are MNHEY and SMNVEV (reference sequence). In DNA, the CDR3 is TGTGCCAGTACAGACTCTGGGGCCAACGTCCTGACTTTC. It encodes CASTDSGANVLTF.

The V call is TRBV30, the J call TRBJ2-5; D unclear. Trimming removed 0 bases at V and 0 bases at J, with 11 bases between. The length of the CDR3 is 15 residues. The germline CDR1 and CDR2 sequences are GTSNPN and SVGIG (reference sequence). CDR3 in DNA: TGTGCCTGGAGTGTAGCCTCTGGCAACCAAGAGACCCAGTACTTC. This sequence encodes CAWSVASGNQETQYF. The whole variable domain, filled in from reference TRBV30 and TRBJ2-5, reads SQTIHQWPATLVQPVGSPLSLECTVEGTSNPNLYWYRQAAGRGLQLLFYSVGIGQISSEVPQNLSASRPQDRQFILSSKKLLLSDSGFYLCAWSVASGNQETQYFGPGTRLLVL.

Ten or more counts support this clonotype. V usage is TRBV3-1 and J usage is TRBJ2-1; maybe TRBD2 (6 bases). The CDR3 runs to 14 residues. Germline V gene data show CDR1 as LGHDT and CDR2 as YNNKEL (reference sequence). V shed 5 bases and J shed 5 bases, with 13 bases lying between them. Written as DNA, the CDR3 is TGTGCCAGCAGCGGGTGGGTAGCGGACAATGAGCAGTTCTTC. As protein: CASSGWVADNEQFF.

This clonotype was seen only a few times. CDR3 protein: CASSRDRGTYNEQFF. CDR3 bases: TGTGCCAGCAGCAGGGACAGGGGAACCTACAATGAGCAGTTCTTC. The chain couples TRBV7-8 to TRBJ2-1; TRBD1 matches at 10 bases. Trimming at V came to 5 bases and at J to 2 bases, leaving 3 bases not matched to a gene. The CDR3 is made up of 15 amino acids. Germline V lookup: CDR1 SGHVS, CDR2 FQNEAQ.

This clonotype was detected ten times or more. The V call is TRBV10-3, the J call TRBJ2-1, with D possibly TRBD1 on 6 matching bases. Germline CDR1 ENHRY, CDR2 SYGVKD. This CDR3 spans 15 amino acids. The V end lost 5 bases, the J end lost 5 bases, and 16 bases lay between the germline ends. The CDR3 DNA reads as TGTGCCATCAGTCAACCAGGGGCCGGGAACAATGAGCAGTTCTTC. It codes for CAISQPGAGNNEQFF.

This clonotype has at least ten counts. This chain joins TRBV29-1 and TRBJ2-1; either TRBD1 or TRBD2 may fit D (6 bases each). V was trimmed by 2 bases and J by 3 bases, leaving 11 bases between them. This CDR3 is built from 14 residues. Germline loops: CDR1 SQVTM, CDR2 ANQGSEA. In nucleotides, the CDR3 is TGCAGCGTTGAAAGGGGGGCAAACTACAATGAGCAGTTCTTC. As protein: CSVERGANYNEQFF.

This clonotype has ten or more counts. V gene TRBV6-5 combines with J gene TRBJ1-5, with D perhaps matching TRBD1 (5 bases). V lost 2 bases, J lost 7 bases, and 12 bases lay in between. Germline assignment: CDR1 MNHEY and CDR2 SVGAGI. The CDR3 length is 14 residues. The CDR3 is CASSYGQGKQPQHF. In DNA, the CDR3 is TGTGCCAGCAGTTACGGGCAGGGTAAACAGCCCCAGCATTTT.

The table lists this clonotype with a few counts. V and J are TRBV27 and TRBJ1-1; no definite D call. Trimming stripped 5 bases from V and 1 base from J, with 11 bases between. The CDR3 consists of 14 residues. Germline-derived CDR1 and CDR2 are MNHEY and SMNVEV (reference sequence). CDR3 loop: CASSPGPRNTEAFF. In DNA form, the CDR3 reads TGTGCCAGCAGTCCCGGACCGAGGAACACTGAAGCTTTCTTT.

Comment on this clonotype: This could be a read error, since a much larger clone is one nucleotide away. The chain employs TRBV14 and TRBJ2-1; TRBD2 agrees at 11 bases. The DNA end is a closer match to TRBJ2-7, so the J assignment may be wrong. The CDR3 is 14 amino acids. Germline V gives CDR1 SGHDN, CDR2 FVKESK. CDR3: CASSAGTSGNRQYF. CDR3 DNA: TGTGCCAGCAGCGCCGGGACTAGCGGAAACAGGCAGTACTTC.

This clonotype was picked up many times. Here the CDR3 DNA reads TGTGCCATCAGTGACCGGACAGGATCCTCCTACGAGCAGTACTTC. Protein product: CAISDRTGSSYEQYF. V usage is TRBV10-3 and J usage is TRBJ2-7; 7 bases are shared with TRBD1. Trimming removed 3 bases from V and 0 bases from J; junction bases left unmatched: 5. Germline CDR1 is ENHRY and CDR2 is SYGVKD. The CDR3 loop spans 15 amino acids.

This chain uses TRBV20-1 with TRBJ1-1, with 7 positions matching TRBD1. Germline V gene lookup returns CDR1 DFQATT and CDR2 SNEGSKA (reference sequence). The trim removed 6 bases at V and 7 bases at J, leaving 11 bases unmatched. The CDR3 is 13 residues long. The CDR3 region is CSAPKTGELEAFF. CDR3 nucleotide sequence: TGCAGTGCCCCTAAAACAGGGGAACTTGAAGCTTTCTTT.

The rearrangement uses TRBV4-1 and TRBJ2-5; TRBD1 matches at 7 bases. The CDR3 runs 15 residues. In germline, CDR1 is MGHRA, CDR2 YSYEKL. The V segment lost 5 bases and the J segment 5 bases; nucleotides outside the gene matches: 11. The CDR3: CASSNRDSLFETQYF. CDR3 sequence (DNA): TGCGCCAGCAGCAACCGGGACAGTTTGTTTGAGACCCAGTACTTC.

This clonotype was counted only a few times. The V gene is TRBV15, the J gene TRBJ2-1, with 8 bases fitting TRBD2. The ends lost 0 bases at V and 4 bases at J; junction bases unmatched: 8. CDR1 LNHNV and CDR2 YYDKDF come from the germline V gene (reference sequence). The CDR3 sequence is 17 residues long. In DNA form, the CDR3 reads TGTGCCACCAGCAGAGATCGGGAGGGCCCCTTTTACAATGAGCAGTTCTTC. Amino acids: CATSRDREGPFYNEQFF.

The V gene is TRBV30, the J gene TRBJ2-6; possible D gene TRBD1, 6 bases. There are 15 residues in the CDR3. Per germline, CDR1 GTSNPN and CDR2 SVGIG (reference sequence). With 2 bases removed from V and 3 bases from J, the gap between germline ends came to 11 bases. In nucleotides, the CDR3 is TGTGCCTGGAGTTATAACAGGGTTGGGGCCAACGTCCTGACTTTC. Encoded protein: CAWSYNRVGANVLTF. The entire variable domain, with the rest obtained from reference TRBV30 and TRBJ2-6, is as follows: SQTIHQWPATLVQPVGSPLSLECTVEGTSNPNLYWYRQAAGRGLQLLFYSVGIGQISSEVPQNLSASRPQDRQFILSSKKLLLSDSGFYLCAWSYNRVGANVLTFGAGSRLTVL.

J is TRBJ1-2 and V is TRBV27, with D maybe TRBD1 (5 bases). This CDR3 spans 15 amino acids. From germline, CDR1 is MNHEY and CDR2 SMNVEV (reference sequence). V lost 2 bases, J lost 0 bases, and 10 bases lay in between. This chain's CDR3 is CASSLGGYTNYGYTF. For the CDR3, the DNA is TGTGCCAGCAGTTTAGGGGGATATACTAACTATGGCTACACCTTC.

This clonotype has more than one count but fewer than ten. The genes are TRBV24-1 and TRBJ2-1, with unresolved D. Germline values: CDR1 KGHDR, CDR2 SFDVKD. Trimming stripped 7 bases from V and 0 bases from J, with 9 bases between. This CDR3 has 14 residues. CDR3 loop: CATSGLSSYNEQFF. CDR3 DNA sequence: TGTGCCACCAGCGGTTTGAGCTCCTACAATGAGCAGTTCTTC.

CDR3 region: CATGTSGASSYNEQFF. The CDR3 bases are TGTGCCACCGGGACTAGCGGGGCGAGCTCCTACAATGAGCAGTTCTTC. The chain carries TRBV24-1 and TRBJ2-1; 13 nucleotides match TRBD2. V lost 9 bases and J lost 0; bases outside the gene matches: 4. CDR3 length: 16 amino acids. Looked up from germline, CDR1 is KGHDR and CDR2 is SFDVKD.

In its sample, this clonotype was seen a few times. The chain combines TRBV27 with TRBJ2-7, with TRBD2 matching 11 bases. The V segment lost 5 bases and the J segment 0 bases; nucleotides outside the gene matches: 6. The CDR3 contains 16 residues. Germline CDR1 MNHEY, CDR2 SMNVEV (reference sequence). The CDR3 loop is CASSVGTSGFSYEQYF. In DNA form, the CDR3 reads TGTGCCAGCAGTGTCGGGACTAGCGGCTTCTCCTACGAGCAGTACTTC.

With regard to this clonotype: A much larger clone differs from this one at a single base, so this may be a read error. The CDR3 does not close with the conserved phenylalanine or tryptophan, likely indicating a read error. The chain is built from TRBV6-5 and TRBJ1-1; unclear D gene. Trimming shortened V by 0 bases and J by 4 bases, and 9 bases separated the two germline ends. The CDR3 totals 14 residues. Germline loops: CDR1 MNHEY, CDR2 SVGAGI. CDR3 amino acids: CASSYSLGSTEAFY. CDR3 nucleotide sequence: TGTGCCAGCAGTTACTCGTTGGGGAGCACTGAAGCTTTCTAT.

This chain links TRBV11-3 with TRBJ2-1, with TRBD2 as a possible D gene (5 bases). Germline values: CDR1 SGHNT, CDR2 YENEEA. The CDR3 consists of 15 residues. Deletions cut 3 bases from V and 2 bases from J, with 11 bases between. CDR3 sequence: CASSLALEAYNEQFF. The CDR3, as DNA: TGTGCCAGCAGCTTGGCTCTGGAGGCCTACAATGAGCAGTTCTTC. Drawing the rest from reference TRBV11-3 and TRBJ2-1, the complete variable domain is EAGVVQSPRYKIIEKKQPVAFWCNPISGHNTLYWYLQNLGQGPELLIRYENEEAVDDSQLPKDRFSAERLKGVDSTLKIQPAELGDSAVYLCASSLALEAYNEQFFGPGTRLTVL.

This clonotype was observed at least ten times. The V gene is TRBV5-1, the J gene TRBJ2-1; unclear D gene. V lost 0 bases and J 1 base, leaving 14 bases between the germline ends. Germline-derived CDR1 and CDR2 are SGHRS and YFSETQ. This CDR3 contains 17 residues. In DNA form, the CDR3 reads TGCGCCAGCAGCTTGGGATTCTCGTCTGCTTCCTACAATGAGCAGTTCTTC. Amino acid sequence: CASSLGFSSASYNEQFF. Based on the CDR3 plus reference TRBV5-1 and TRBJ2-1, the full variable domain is KAGVTQTPRYLIKTRGQQVTLSCSPISGHRSVSWYQQTPGQGLQFLFEYFSETQRNKGNFPGRFSGRQFSNSRSEMNVSTLELGDSALYLCASSLGFSSASYNEQFFGPGTRLTVL.

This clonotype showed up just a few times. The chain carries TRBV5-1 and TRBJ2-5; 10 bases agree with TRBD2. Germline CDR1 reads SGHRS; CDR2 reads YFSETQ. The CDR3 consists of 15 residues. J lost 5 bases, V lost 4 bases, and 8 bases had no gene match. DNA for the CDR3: TGCGCCAGCAGCGTACTAGCGGGAAGACAGGAGACCCAGTACTTC. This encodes CASSVLAGRQETQYF.

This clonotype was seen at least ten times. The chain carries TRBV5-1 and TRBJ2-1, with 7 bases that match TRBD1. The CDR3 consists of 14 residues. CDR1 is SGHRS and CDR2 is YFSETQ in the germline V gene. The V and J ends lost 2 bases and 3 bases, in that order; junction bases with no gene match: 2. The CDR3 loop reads CASSFRTGYNEQFF. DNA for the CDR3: TGCGCCAGCAGCTTCCGGACAGGCTACAATGAGCAGTTCTTC. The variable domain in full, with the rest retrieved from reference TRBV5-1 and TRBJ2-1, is KAGVTQTPRYLIKTRGQQVTLSCSPISGHRSVSWYQQTPGQGLQFLFEYFSETQRNKGNFPGRFSGRQFSNSRSEMNVSTLELGDSALYLCASSFRTGYNEQFFGPGTRLTVL.

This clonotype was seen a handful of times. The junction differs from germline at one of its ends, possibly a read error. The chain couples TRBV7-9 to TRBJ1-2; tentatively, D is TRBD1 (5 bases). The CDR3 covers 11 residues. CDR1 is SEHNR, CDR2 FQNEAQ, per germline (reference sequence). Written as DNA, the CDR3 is TGTGCCAGCAGCTTAGGGGGCGACCCCTCCTTC. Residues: CASSLGGDPSF. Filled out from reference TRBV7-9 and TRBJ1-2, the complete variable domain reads DTGVSQNPRHKITKRGQNVTFRCDPISEHNRLYWYRQTLGQGPEFLTYFQNEAQLEKSRLLSDRFSAERPKGSFSTLEIQRTEQGDSAMYLCASSLGGDPSFGSGTRLTVV.